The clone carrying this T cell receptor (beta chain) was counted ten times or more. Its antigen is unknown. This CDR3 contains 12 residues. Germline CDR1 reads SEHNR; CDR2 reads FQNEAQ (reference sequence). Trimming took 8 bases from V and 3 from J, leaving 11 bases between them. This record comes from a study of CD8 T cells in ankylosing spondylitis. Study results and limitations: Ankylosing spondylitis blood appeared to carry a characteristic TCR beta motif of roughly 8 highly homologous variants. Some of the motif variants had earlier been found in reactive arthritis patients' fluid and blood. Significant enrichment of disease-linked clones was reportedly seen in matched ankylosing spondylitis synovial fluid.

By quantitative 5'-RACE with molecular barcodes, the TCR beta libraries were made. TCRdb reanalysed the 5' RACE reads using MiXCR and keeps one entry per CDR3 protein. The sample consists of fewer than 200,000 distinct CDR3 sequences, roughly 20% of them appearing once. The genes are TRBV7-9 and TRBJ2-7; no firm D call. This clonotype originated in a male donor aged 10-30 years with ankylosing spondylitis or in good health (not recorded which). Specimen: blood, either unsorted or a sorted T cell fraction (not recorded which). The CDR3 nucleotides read TGTGCCAGCGGGATCTACAGCTACGAGCAGTACTTC. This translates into CASGIYSYEQYF.